This section outlines one T cell receptor (beta chain) sequence together with its context. Its specificity is not known. The entry originates in a study of shared clonotypes between healthy human individuals. Here immunoSEQ multiplex PCR was the method, and the copy in TCRdb shows in-frame clones only, minus some. Of roughly 1,600,000 clones in the sample, approximately 98.5% were seen once. V was trimmed by 0 bases and J by 3 bases, leaving 15 bases between them. The CDR3 spans 16 residues. Germline assignment: CDR1 MNHNS and CDR2 SASEGT. The donors were all Caucasian adults (living in Nashville, Tennessee). Overall study findings and caveats: The naive CD4 repertoires of a few donors were compared, and approximately 5% of clonotypes were shared. Only blood was sampled; tissue repertoires likely differ. In the sorted subsets, rarefaction showed sequencing was incomplete despite large depth.

Sequenced input: naive CD4+ T cells sorted from blood. Indicated subset: CD45RA+ positively selected. The V and J genes are TRBV6-1 and TRBJ2-7; D remains unclear. The clonotype originates from a man younger than 45 in good health. The CDR3 nucleotides are TGTGCCAGCAGTGAAGCGTTGGTGGGCTTGAACTACGAGCAGTACTTC. Protein product: CASSEALVGLNYEQYF.